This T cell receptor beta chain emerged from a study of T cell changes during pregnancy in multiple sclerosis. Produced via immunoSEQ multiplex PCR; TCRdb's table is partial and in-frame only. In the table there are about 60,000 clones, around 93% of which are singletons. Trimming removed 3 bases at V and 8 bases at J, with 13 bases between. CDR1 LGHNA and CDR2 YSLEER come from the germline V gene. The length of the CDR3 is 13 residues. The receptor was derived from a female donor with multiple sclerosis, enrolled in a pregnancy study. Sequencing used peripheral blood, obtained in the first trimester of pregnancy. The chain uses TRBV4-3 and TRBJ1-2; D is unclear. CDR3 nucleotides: TGCGCCAGCAGCCAGATGGGTACGAGGGGCTACACCTTC. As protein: CASSQMGTRGYTF.